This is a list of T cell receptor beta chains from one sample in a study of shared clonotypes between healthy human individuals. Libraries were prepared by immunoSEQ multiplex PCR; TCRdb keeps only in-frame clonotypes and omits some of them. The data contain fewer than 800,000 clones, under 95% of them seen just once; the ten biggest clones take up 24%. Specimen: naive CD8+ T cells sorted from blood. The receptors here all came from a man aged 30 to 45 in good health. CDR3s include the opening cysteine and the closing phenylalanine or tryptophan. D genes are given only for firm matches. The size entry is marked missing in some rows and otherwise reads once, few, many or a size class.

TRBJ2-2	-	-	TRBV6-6	TGTGCCAGCAGTTACGGCCAGGGCGCCGGGGAGCTGTTTTTT	CASSYGQGAGELFF
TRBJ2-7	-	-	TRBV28	TGTGCCAGCAGCCCTACCCAGGAGAGCTCCTACGAGCAGTACTTC	CASSPTQESSYEQYF
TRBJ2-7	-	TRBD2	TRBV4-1	TGCGCCAGCAGCCATGCCGGGACTAGCTCCGAGCAGTACTTC	CASSHAGTSSEQYF
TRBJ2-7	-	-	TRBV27	TGTGCCAGCAGTTTAGGCAAGGACTACGAGCAGTACTTC	CASSLGKDYEQYF
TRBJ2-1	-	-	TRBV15	TGTGCCACCAGCAGAGAGGGCTCCGCCCTCGACAATGAGCAGTTCTTC	CATSREGSALDNEQFF
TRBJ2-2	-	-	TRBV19	TGTGCCAGTAGATTTTCGGAATACGGCACCGGGGAGCTGTTTTTT	CASRFSEYGTGELFF
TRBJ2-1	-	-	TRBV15	TGTGCCACCAGCGAACGGTTCGGGAGCATCTACAATGAGCAGTTCTTC	CATSERFGSIYNEQFF
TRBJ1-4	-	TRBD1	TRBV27	TGTGCCAGCAGTTTCCTTCGGACAGGAGGCGGGCGGAAAAAACTGTTTTTT	CASSFLRTGGGRKKLFF
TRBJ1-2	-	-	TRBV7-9	TGTGCCAGCAGCTTGGGGGGTGATGGCTACACCTTC	CASSLGGDGYTF
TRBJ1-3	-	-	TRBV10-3	TGTGCCATCAGTGAGTACGCTTCCTCTGGAAACACCATATATTTT	CAISEYASSGNTIYF
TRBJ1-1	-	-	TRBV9	TGTGCCAGCAGCGTAGCCGGGCACCCGGCTGAAGCTTTCTTT	CASSVAGHPAEAFF
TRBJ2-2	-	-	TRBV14	TGTGCCAGCAGCCAACCCGAAGGGGGGACAAGGGCCGGGGAGCTGTTTTTT	CASSQPEGGTRAGELFF
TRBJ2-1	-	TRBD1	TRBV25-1	TGTGCCAGCCGGGACAGGGGAAAGAATGAGCAGTTCTTC	CASRDRGKNEQFF
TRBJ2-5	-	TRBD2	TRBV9	TGTGCCAGCAGCGAGGGACTAGCGGGAGGGCTGGGAGAGACCCAGTACTTC	CASSEGLAGGLGETQYF
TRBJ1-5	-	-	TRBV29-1	TGCAGCGTTCTCGAGTTTAGCAATCAGCCCCAGCATTTT	CSVLEFSNQPQHF
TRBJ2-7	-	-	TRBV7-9	TGTGCCAGCAGCCCCGGGGAATCTGGTCTCCACGAGCAGTACTTC	CASSPGESGLHEQYF
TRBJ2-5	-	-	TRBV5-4	TGTGCCAGCAGCCTGGAAGACGTACAGACCCAGTACTTC	CASSLEDVQTQYF
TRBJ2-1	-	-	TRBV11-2	TGTGCCAGCAGCTTAGGACAGATTCACCTTCGGGAGCAGTTCTTC	CASSLGQIHLREQFF
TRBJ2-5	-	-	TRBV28	TGTGCCAGCAGTTGGTCCGAAGGGAGCGAGACCCAGTACTTC	CASSWSEGSETQYF
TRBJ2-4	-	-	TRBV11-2	TGTGCCAGCAGCGCCCTCCTGGGCAACATTCAGTACTTC	CASSALLGNIQYF
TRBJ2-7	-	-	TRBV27	TGTGCCAGCAGTTTGGACACGCCGGCCTACGAGCAGTACTTC	CASSLDTPAYEQYF
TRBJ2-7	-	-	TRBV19	TGTGCCAGTAGTATCTTGGACAGTGACGAGCAGTACTTC	CASSILDSDEQYF
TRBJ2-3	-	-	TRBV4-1	TGCGCCAGCAGCCAGGCCCCCCCTGATACGCAGTATTTT	CASSQAPPDTQYF
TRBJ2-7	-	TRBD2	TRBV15	TGTGCCACCAGCGATTGGCTAGCGGGGCACGAGCAGTACTTC	CATSDWLAGHEQYF
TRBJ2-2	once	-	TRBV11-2	TGTGCCAGCAGCTTCGCGGGCAGGGTCTCCGGGGAGCTGTTTTTT	CASSFAGRVSGELFF
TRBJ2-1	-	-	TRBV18	TGTGCCAGCTCACTGACAGGTAATGAGCAGTTCTTC	CASSLTGNEQFF
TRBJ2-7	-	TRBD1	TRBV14	TGTGCCAGCAGCCACGACAGGGGCAGAGGGCAGTACTTC	CASSHDRGRGQYF
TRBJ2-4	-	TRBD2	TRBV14	TGTGCCAGCAGCCTAGTGCTAGCGGGAGGGCCGGCCAAAAACATTCAGTACTTC	CASSLVLAGGPAKNIQYF
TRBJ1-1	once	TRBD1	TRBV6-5	TGTGCCAGCAGTGTCCGGGACAGTATGAACACTGAAGCTTTCTTT	CASSVRDSMNTEAFF
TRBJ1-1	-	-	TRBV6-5	TGTGCCAGCAGAACAGGAAACACTGAAGCTTTCTTT	CASRTGNTEAFF
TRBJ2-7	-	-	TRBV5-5	TGTGCCAGCAGCTTGGTAGGGATCTCATCCGACGAGCAGTACTTC	CASSLVGISSDEQYF
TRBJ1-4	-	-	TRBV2	TGTGCCAGCAGTCCGCGAGGGCCAGGGGTAACTAATGAAAAACTGTTTTTT	CASSPRGPGVTNEKLFF
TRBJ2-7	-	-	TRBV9	TGTGCCAGCAGCGTAGGGGGGGACAGTTACGAGCAGTACTTC	CASSVGGDSYEQYF
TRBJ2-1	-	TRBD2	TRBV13	TGTGCCAGCAGCCAATGGCTAGCGGGAGGGCAATCGGGGCAGTTCTTC	CASSQWLAGGQSGQFF
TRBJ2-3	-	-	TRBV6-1	TGTGCCAGCATCGGAATCTATAGCACAGATACGCAGTATTTT	CASIGIYSTDTQYF
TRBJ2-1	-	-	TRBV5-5	TGCGCCAGCAGCCAAGGGGAGGCCAAATACAATGAGCAGTTCTTC	CASSQGEAKYNEQFF
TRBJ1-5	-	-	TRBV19	TGTGCCAGTAGATGGAGCCATCGGAAAGAGGGCAATCAGCCCCAGCATTTT	CASRWSHRKEGNQPQHF
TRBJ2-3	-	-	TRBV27	TGTGCCAGCAGTTTGGGCCAGACAGATACGCAGTATTTT	CASSLGQTDTQYF
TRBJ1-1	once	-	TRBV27	TGTGCCAGCAGTTTATCCCCAAGAGGATACACTGAAGCTTTCTTT	CASSLSPRGYTEAFF
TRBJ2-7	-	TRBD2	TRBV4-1	TGCGCCAGCAGCCAAGATAATCATGGGACTATCTGGGCCTACGAGCAGTACTTC	CASSQDNHGTIWAYEQYF
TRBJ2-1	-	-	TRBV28	TGTGCCAGCAGTCCCCAGGGGGGGCGGGACAATGAGCAGTTCTTC	CASSPQGGRDNEQFF
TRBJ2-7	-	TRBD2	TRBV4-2	TGTGCCAGCAGCGACAGCCCCAGTGATAGCGGGAGCCACCAATACGAGCAGTACTTC	CASSDSPSDSGSHQYEQYF
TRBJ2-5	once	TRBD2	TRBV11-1	TGTGCCAGCAGCTCCGATGAGTTTGGCGGGGGGGAGACCCAGTACTTC	CASSSDEFGGGETQYF
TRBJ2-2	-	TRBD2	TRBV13	TGTGCCAGCAGCTCAATCGGACTAGCGGTGAACACCGGGGAGCTGTTTTTT	CASSSIGLAVNTGELFF
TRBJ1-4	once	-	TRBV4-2	TGTGCCAGCAGCCAAGAGGCTCTCGGGGCGCGTGAAAAACTGTTTTTT	CASSQEALGAREKLFF
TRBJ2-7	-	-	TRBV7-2	TGTGCCAGCAGCTTAGTGGTCGGCGGGGTCGCCTACGAGCAGTACTTC	CASSLVVGGVAYEQYF
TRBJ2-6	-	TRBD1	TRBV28	TGTGCCAGCAGCCAGGGACAGCCGGGCTCTGGGGCCAACGTCCTGACTTTC	CASSQGQPGSGANVLTF
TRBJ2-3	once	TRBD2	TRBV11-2	TGTGCCAGCAGCTACCCACTAGCGGGGAGTTTGGATACGCAGTATTTT	CASSYPLAGSLDTQYF
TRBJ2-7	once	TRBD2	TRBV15	TGTGCCACCAGCTCCAGGACTAGCGGGAGCGAGCAGTACTTC	CATSSRTSGSEQYF